This T cell receptor beta chain was recorded in a study of blood T cells in healthy people across ages. Notes on the study in general: Getting older went along with TCR beta diversity per million T cells dropping roughly linearly.

Alongside a J-beta primer mix, a sample-barcoded 5' primer served in a second PCR lasting about 7 to 12 cycles. The template-switch adaptor was a 5' adaptor with 12 random nucleotides. It tagged each cDNA molecule. Each single sample gave us at least 3 million CDR3-containing paired-end reads. Each CDR3 protein gets one entry after TCRdb re-called the 5' RACE reads with MiXCR. The sample shows fewer than 900,000 distinct CDR3 sequences, about half of them seen only once. Trimming removed 5 bases from V and 5 bases from J, with 6 bases in between. Looked up from germline, CDR1 is SGHTA and CDR2 is FQGNSA. This CDR3 region has 11 residues. Donors were healthy Caucasian individuals from Russia aged roughly 6 to 95. About this clonotype: The antigen remains unidentified.

This TCR derives from a woman aged 55-75 years in good health. V is TRBV7-2 and J is TRBJ1-2; D call uncertain. Source material: blood. The CDR3 protein is CASSPAYGYTF. CDR3 nucleotide sequence: TGTGCCAGCAGCCCCGCTTATGGCTACACCTTC.